One and the same sample provided the 10 T cell receptor beta chains below, sequenced in a study of T cell changes during pregnancy in multiple sclerosis. Profiled with immunoSEQ multiplex PCR; TCRdb holds only in-frame clones, not every one. The sample has about 46,000 clones, 85% to 95% seen once. This specimen consisted of CD8+ T cells from peripheral blood mononuclear cells, obtained in the second trimester of pregnancy. These receptors originate from a female donor with multiple sclerosis, enrolled in a pregnancy study.

The genes are TRBV4-1 and TRBJ2-7; D gene uncertain. The CDR3 has 12 amino acids. CDR1 and CDR2 (germline): MGHRA, YSYEKL. The V end was cut by 3 bases, the J end by 4 bases, with 7 bases between. The CDR3 DNA sequence: TGCGCCAGCAGCCATCCCGGTTACGAGCAGTACTTC. It translates to CASSHPGYEQYF.

The V call is TRBV5-6, the J call TRBJ2-7; D not certain. Germline CDR1 reads SGHDT; CDR2 reads YYEEEE. Trimming removed 5 bases from V and 3 bases from J, with 9 bases in between. This CDR3 is 12 amino acids long. CDR3 region: CASSLGGYEQYF. CDR3 nucleotide sequence: TGTGCCAGCAGTCTCGGTGGCTACGAGCAGTACTTC. Full variable domain (remainder filled in from reference TRBV5-6 and TRBJ2-7): DAGVTQSPTHLIKTRGQQVTLRCSPKSGHDTVSWYQQALGQGPQFIFQYYEEEERQRGNFPDRFSGHQFPNYSSELNVNALLLGDSALYLCASSLGGYEQYFGPGTRLTVT.

This clone was recorded a few times. The chain uses TRBV30 and TRBJ1-1; D is unclear. Germline CDR1 reads GTSNPN; CDR2 reads SVGIG (reference sequence). V shed 2 bases and J shed 10 bases, with 17 bases lying between them. The CDR3 totals 13 residues. CDR3 sequence (DNA): TGTGCCTGGAGTCCGGTAGATTACCTCGGAGCTTTCTTT. Protein: CAWSPVDYLGAFF.

The chain links TRBV19 to TRBJ2-7; perhaps TRBD1 as D (6 bases). V lost 5 bases, J lost 0 bases, and 14 bases lay in between. This CDR3 has 15 amino acids. In germline, CDR1 is LNHDA, CDR2 SQIVND (reference sequence). The CDR3 bases are TGTGCCAGTAGTCAACCGGGACAACCCTCCTACGAGCAGTACTTC. Protein product: CASSQPGQPSYEQYF.

The rearrangement joins TRBV5-1 to TRBJ2-7; weak D call: TRBD2 (6 bases). The CDR3 is made up of 12 amino acids. V shed 3 bases and J shed 6 bases, with 10 bases lying between them. Germline V gene data show CDR1 as SGHRS and CDR2 as YFSETQ. The CDR3 DNA is TGCGCCAGCAGCTCGGGGACTGGCGAGCAGTACTTC. This gives the protein CASSSGTGEQYF. The full variable domain, in which reference TRBV5-1 and TRBJ2-7 provide the parts outside the CDR3, is KAGVTQTPRYLIKTRGQQVTLSCSPISGHRSVSWYQQTPGQGLQFLFEYFSETQRNKGNFPGRFSGRQFSNSRSEMNVSTLELGDSALYLCASSSGTGEQYFGPGTRLTVT.

This sequence joins TRBV9 and TRBJ1-2; 7 bases are shared with TRBD1. From germline, CDR1 is SGDLS and CDR2 YYNGEE. V was pared by 3 bases and J by 2 bases, with 4 bases of the junction left unmatched. This CDR3 comprises 14 residues. The CDR3 DNA reads as TGTGCCAGCAGCGCCGACAGGGCGAACTATGGCTACACCTTC. As protein: CASSADRANYGYTF. Full variable domain (missing parts from reference TRBV9 and TRBJ1-2): DSGVTQTPKHLITATGQRVTLRCSPRSGDLSVYWYQQSLDQGLQFLIQYYNGEERAKGNILERFSAQQFPDLHSELNLSSLELGDSALYFCASSADRANYGYTFGSGTRLTVV.

V usage is TRBV9 and J usage is TRBJ2-1, with 9 bases fitting TRBD2. CDR3 size: 19 residues. Per germline, CDR1 SGDLS and CDR2 YYNGEE. V shed 4 bases, J shed 0 bases, and the junction held 14 bases outside the gene matches. CDR3 amino acids: CASSFPGGGVPDSYNEQFF. The DNA for the CDR3 is TGTGCCAGCAGCTTCCCGGGCGGGGGGGTCCCCGACTCCTACAATGAGCAGTTCTTC.

This chain joins TRBV19 and TRBJ2-7; the match to TRBD2 covers 12 bases. The germline gives CDR1 LNHDA, CDR2 SQIVND (reference sequence). The V gene end was trimmed by 5 bases and the J gene end by 0 bases; junction bases not matched to a gene: 2. This CDR3 is built from 15 residues. The CDR3 DNA follows: TGTGCCAGTAGTGCTAGCGGGGGGGCCTCCTACGAGCAGTACTTC. Translated: CASSASGGASYEQYF.

This sequence joins TRBV21-1 and TRBJ1-1; the D call in the table, TRBD1, was not verified against the DNA. TRBV21-1 constitutes a pseudogene. This CDR3 is built from 14 residues. The DNA of the CDR3 is TGTGCCAGCAGCAAGACAGTACCGAACACTGAAGCTTTCTTT. Protein sequence: CASSKTVPNTEAFF.

The chain combines TRBV27 with TRBJ2-3; 7 bases align to TRBD2. Trimming removed 3 bases from V and 0 bases from J; junction bases left unmatched: 3. Germline V gives CDR1 MNHEY, CDR2 SMNVEV (reference sequence). There are 15 residues in the CDR3. CDR3 sequence (DNA): TGTGCCAGCAGTTTGGGGGGGTTTAGCACAGATACGCAGTATTTT. This translates into CASSLGGFSTDTQYF.